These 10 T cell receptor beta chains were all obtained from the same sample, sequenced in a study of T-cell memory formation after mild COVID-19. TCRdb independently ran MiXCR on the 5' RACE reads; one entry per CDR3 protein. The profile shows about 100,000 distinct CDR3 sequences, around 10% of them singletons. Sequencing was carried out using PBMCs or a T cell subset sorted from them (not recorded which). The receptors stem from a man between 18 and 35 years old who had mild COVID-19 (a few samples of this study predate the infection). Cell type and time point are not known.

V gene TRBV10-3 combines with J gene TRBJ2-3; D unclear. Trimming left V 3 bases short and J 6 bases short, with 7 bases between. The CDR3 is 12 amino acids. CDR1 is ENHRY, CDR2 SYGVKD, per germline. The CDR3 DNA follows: TGTGCCATCAGTGATTTGGGGGATACGCAGTATTTT. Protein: CAISDLGDTQYF.

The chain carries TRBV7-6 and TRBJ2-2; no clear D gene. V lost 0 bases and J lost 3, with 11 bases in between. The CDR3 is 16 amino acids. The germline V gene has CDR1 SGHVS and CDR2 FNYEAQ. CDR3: CASSLAPETYTGELFF. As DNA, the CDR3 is TGTGCCAGCAGCTTAGCGCCGGAGACCTACACCGGGGAGCTGTTTTTT.

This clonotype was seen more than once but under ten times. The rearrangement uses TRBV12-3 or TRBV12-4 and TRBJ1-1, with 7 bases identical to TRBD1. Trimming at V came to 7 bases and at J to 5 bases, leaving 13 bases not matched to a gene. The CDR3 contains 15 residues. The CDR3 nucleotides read TGTGCCAGCAACTCCAAGGAGGGGGCGCGGACTGAAGCTTTCTTT. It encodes CASNSKEGARTEAFF.

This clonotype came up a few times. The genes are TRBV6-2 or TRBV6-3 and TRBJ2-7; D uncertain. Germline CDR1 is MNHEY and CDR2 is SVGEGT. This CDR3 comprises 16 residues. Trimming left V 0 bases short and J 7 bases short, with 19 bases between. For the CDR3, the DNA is TGTGCCAGCAGTTACTCTGAGCAGCTACCTACGTGGGAGCAGTACTTC. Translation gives CASSYSEQLPTWEQYF.

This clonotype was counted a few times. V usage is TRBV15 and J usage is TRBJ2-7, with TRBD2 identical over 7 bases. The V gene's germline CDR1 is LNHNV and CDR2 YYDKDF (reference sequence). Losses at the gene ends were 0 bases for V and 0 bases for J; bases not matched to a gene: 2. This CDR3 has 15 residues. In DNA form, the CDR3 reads TGTGCCACCAGCAGAGACGGGGGGAGCTCCTACGAGCAGTACTTC. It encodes CATSRDGGSSYEQYF.

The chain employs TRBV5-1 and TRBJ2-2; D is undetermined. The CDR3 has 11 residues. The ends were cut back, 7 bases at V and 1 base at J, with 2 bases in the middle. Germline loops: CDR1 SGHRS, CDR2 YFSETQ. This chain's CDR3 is CASGNTGELFF. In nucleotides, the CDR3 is TGCGCCAGCGGGAACACCGGGGAGCTGTTTTTT.

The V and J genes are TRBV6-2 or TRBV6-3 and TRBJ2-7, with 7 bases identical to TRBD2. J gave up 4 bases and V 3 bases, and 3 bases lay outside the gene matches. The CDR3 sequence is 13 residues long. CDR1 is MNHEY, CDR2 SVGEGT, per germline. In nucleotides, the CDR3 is TGTGCCAGCAGTTATAGCGGGTCTTACGAGCAGTACGTC. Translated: CASSYSGSYEQYV.

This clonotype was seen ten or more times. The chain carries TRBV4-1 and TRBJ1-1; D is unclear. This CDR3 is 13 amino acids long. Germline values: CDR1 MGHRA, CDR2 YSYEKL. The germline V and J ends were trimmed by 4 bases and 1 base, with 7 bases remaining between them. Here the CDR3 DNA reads TGCGCCAGCAGCCTGCGGCGGAACACTGAAGCTTTCTTT. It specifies CASSLRRNTEAFF.

CDR3: CASSQEGTGSYEQYF. DNA for the CDR3: TGTGCCAGCAGCCAAGAAGGGACAGGGAGCTACGAGCAGTACTTC. V is TRBV4-2 and J is TRBJ2-7, with 9 bases matching TRBD1. This CDR3 comprises 15 residues. Germline V gene lookup returns CDR1 LGHNA and CDR2 YNFKEQ. Losses at the gene ends were 0 bases for V and 3 bases for J; bases not matched to a gene: 3.

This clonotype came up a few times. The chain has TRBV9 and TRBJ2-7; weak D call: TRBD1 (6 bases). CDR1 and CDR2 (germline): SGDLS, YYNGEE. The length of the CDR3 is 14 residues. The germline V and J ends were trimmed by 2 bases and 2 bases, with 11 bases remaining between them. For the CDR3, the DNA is TGTGCCAGCAGCGTCGAGCAGGGGACCTACGAGCAGTACTTC. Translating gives CASSVEQGTYEQYF.